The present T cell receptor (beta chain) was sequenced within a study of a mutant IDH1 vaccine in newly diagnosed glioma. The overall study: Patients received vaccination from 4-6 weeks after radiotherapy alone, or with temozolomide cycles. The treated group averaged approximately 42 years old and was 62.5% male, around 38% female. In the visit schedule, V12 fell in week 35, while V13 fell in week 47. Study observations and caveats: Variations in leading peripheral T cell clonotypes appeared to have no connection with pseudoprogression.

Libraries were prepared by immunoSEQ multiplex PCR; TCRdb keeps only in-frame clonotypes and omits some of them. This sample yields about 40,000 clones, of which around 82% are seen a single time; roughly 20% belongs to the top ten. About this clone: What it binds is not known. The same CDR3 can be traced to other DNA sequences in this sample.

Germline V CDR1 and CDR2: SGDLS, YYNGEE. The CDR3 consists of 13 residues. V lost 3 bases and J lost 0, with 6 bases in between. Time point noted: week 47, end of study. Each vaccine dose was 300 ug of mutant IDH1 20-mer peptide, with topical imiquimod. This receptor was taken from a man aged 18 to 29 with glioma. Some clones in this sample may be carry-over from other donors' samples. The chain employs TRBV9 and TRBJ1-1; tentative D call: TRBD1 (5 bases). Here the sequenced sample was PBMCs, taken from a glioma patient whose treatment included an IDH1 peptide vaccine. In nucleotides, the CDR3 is TGTGCCAGCAGCGGGACAATGAACACTGAAGCTTTCTTT. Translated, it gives CASSGTMNTEAFF.